The 29 T cell receptor beta chains listed next were all sequenced from one sample in a study of control samples from healthy donors and cancer patients. The table came from immunoSEQ multiplex PCR; TCRdb's copy has only in-frame clones and leaves some out. The data show around 160,000 clones, approximately 93% seen once. Source material: blood. These receptors were obtained from a man aged 18 to 30 in good health.

The chain combines TRBV29-1 with TRBJ2-1; D may be TRBD1 (6 bases). Looked up from germline, CDR1 is SQVTM and CDR2 is ANQGSEA. Trimming cost V 7 bases and J 4 bases, with 17 bases left between them. The CDR3 runs 14 residues. The CDR3 nucleotides are TGCAGCGGCGAGGCCGTTAGGGGGTACAATGAGCAGTTCTTC. Encoded protein: CSGEAVRGYNEQFF.

This clone was seen a single time. The V and J genes are TRBV7-6 and TRBJ1-4; the match to TRBD1 covers 8 bases. Trimming cost V 5 bases and J 8 bases; bases outside gene matches: 13. This CDR3 has 16 amino acids. Germline assignment: CDR1 SGHVS and CDR2 FNYEAQ. The CDR3 nucleotides are TGTGCCAGCAGCCCAAGGGAGGGACAGGTCCCCGAAAAACTGTTTTTT. It translates to CASSPREGQVPEKLFF.

The chain is built from TRBV19 and TRBJ2-7, with D perhaps TRBD2 (6 bases). The CDR3 spans 15 residues. Trimming removed 6 bases from V and 3 bases from J, with 18 bases in between. In germline, CDR1 is LNHDA, CDR2 SQIVND (reference sequence). This CDR3 is CASSYGGPFLYEQYF. CDR3 in DNA: TGTGCCAGTAGCTATGGAGGGCCTTTCCTCTACGAGCAGTACTTC.

The V and J genes are TRBV5-4 and TRBJ2-7, with 9 bases lining up with TRBD2. The germline V gene encodes CDR1 SGHNT and CDR2 YYREEE (reference sequence). This CDR3 comprises 14 residues. After removal of 0 bases from V and 4 bases from J, the junction contained 2 bases not matched to a gene. The CDR3 here is CASSLDSGSYEQYF. The CDR3 nucleotides are TGTGCCAGCAGCTTGGATAGCGGGAGTTACGAGCAGTACTTC.

V is TRBV28 and J is TRBJ2-3, with 10 nucleotides matching TRBD2. This CDR3 is built from 15 residues. Germline CDR1 and CDR2: MDHEN and SYDVKM. Trimming cost V 2 bases and J 3 bases; bases outside gene matches: 2. This CDR3 reads CASSLGLAETDTQYF. As DNA, the CDR3 is TGTGCCAGCAGTTTAGGACTAGCGGAGACAGATACGCAGTATTTT.

This clone was observed a single time. This chain links TRBV5-1 with TRBJ1-1; D uncertain. The CDR3 consists of 12 residues. Trimming removed 2 bases from V and 1 base from J, with 3 bases in between. Germline-derived CDR1 and CDR2 are SGHRS and YFSETQ. The CDR3: CASSLSNTEAFF. As DNA, the CDR3 is TGCGCCAGCAGCTTATCGAACACTGAAGCTTTCTTT.

This chain links TRBV6-5 with TRBJ2-1, with TRBD2 identical over 7 bases. V lost 6 bases to trimming and J lost 2 bases; unmatched junction nucleotides: 7. Germline lookup yields CDR1 MNHEY and CDR2 SVGAGI. This CDR3 is built from 15 residues. In nucleotides, the CDR3 is TGTGCCAGCAGCAGATACCGGGAGGCCTACAATGAGCAGTTCTTC. It yields the protein CASSRYREAYNEQFF.

This chain uses TRBV7-2 with TRBJ2-1; a possible D gene is TRBD2 (5 bases). The germline CDR1 and CDR2 sequences are SGHTA and FQGNSA. V lost 2 bases and J lost 0, with 14 bases in between. The CDR3 has 17 amino acids. The CDR3 here is CASSLNGGGFSYNEQFF. The CDR3 coding sequence is TGTGCCAGCAGCTTAAACGGCGGCGGGTTCTCCTACAATGAGCAGTTCTTC.

This clone occurred once. The V call is TRBV6-5, the J call TRBJ1-4; maybe TRBD1 (5 bases). This CDR3 contains 13 residues. V dropped 6 bases and J dropped 7 bases, with 12 bases sitting between them. From germline, CDR1 is MNHEY and CDR2 SVGAGI. CDR3 region: CASSGLGGEKLFF. The CDR3 DNA is TGTGCCAGCAGCGGCCTTGGGGGTGAAAAACTGTTTTTT.

V usage is TRBV10-2 and J usage is TRBJ1-5, with D unclear. CDR1 is WSHSY, CDR2 SAAADI, per germline. The CDR3 spans 15 residues. V dropped 3 bases and J dropped 2 bases, with 11 bases sitting between them. The CDR3 loop reads CASSDQDWGNQPQHF. CDR3 nucleotide sequence: TGCGCCAGCAGTGATCAGGATTGGGGCAATCAGCCCCAGCATTTT.

Regarding this clone: The same CDR3 arises from other DNA sequences in this sample as well. The rearrangement uses TRBV20-1 and TRBJ2-1; D gene unclear. Germline V gene sequence: CDR1 DFQATT, CDR2 SNEGSKA (reference sequence). Trimming took 5 bases from V and 8 from J, leaving 10 bases between them. The CDR3 is 11 amino acids. The CDR3 nucleotides read TGCAGTGCTGAACGGGCCGATGAGCAGTTCTTC. Residues: CSAERADEQFF.

The rearrangement uses TRBV11-3 and TRBJ2-1; TRBD2 is a possible D gene (6 bases). Germline assignment: CDR1 SGHNT and CDR2 YENEEA. CDR3 size: 15 residues. The ends were cut back, 5 bases at V and 10 bases at J, with 21 bases in the middle. The CDR3 is CASSLGGSVSGEQFF. CDR3 bases: TGTGCCAGCAGCCTGGGAGGATCCGTTTCTGGGGAGCAGTTCTTC.

V is TRBV6-5 and J is TRBJ1-2; 8 positions agree with TRBD1. The CDR3 contains 14 residues. Germline CDR1 is MNHEY and CDR2 is SVGAGI. J lost 2 bases, V lost 2 bases, and 1 base had no gene match. CDR3 sequence reads: CASSYRDRNYGYTF. Here the CDR3 DNA reads TGTGCCAGCAGTTACCGGGACAGGAACTATGGCTACACCTTC.

This chain joins TRBV4-1 and TRBJ1-5, with a tentative D call TRBD1 (5 bases). The CDR3 is 19 amino acids. Germline V gene sequence: CDR1 MGHRA, CDR2 YSYEKL. The V and J ends lost 0 bases and 5 bases respectively, with 23 bases between them. CDR3 nucleotides: TGCGCCAGCAGCCAAGATCAAAGAGGCGCCGGGGGTCGACATCAGCCCCAGCATTTT. The encoded protein is CASSQDQRGAGGRHQPQHF.

The CDR3 DNA follows: TGTGCCAGCAGCTTGGGCGGGGGGCCGGGAGAGACCCAGTACTTC. Translating gives CASSLGGGPGETQYF. The chain recombines TRBV5-4 with TRBJ2-5; 8 nucleotides align to TRBD2. This CDR3 is built from 15 residues. Germline V lookup: CDR1 SGHNT, CDR2 YYREEE (reference sequence). V was pared by 0 bases and J by 4 bases, with 5 bases of the junction left unmatched.

The chain carries TRBV30 and TRBJ1-2; possible D gene TRBD1, 5 bases. There are 12 residues in the CDR3. V dropped 1 base and J dropped 7 bases, with 10 bases sitting between them. The V gene's germline CDR1 is GTSNPN and CDR2 SVGIG (reference sequence). CDR3 protein: CAWSGVQGGYTF. The CDR3 region has the DNA TGTGCCTGGAGTGGGGTTCAGGGTGGCTACACCTTC.

The V and J genes are TRBV30 and TRBJ1-1; unclear D gene. The V end was cut by 8 bases, the J end by 3 bases, with 16 bases between. Germline loops: CDR1 GTSNPN, CDR2 SVGIG (reference sequence). The CDR3 runs to 13 residues. CDR3 amino acids: CAVTPAGDTEAFF. The CDR3 DNA sequence: TGTGCCGTCACACCGGCCGGTGACACTGAAGCTTTCTTT.

The rearrangement links TRBV30 to TRBJ1-6; D is possibly TRBD1 (6 bases). Per the germline V gene, CDR1 is GTSNPN and CDR2 is SVGIG (reference sequence). The length of the CDR3 is 14 residues. With 3 bases removed from V and 10 bases from J, the gap between germline ends came to 16 bases. The CDR3 DNA follows: TGTGCCTGGAGCGTAGGGGGGGGCAACTCACCCCTCCACTTT. It codes for CAWSVGGGNSPLHF.

Remarks on this clone: One end of the junction varies from germline; a read error may be responsible. The chain employs TRBV7-6 and TRBJ2-1, with TRBD2 identical over 10 bases. The CDR3 is made up of 18 amino acids. Per the germline V gene, CDR1 is SGHVS and CDR2 is FNYEAQ. This chain's CDR3 is CASSLEGGSGRAVDEQFF. Written as DNA, the CDR3 is TGTGCCAGCAGTTTAGAAGGGGGAAGCGGGAGGGCCGTCGATGAGCAGTTCTTC.

This chain connects TRBV5-1 to TRBJ1-2; 8 nucleotides line up with TRBD1. J was trimmed by 4 bases and V by 4 bases; bases with no gene match: 6. Germline CDR1 SGHRS, CDR2 YFSETQ. The CDR3 totals 14 residues. The CDR3, as DNA: TGCGCCAGCAGCCAGGACAGGGAGGCCTATGGCTACACCTTC. This codes for CASSQDREAYGYTF.

V is TRBV6-6 and J is TRBJ1-1; D call uncertain. CDR3 size: 14 residues. CDR1 and CDR2 (germline): MNHNY, SVGAGI (reference sequence). V lost 5 bases to trimming and J lost 6 bases, with 16 bases between them. CDR3 bases: TGTGCCAGCAGTGACGATACAGTTGGGGCTGAAGCTTTCTTT. It specifies CASSDDTVGAEAFF.

The chain employs TRBV7-8 and TRBJ2-1; TRBD2 agrees at 8 bases. The CDR3 loop spans 15 amino acids. The J segment lost 8 bases and the V segment lost 0 bases, leaving 6 bases of the junction unmatched. CDR1 SGHVS and CDR2 FQNEAQ come from the germline V gene. This CDR3 reads CASSLASGIGDEQFF. The CDR3, as DNA: TGTGCCAGCAGCTTAGCTAGCGGGATAGGCGATGAGCAGTTCTTC.

Comment on this clone: Other DNA sequences within the sample encode an identical CDR3. The V gene is TRBV19, the J gene TRBJ1-1, with D possibly being TRBD1 (6 bases). The length of the CDR3 is 13 residues. V was cut by 4 bases and J by 4 bases, with 10 bases left in between. Per the germline V gene, CDR1 is LNHDA and CDR2 is SQIVND (reference sequence). CDR3: CASSRQGSTEAFF. The CDR3 DNA follows: TGTGCCAGTAGTAGGCAGGGGAGCACTGAAGCTTTCTTT.

The V call is TRBV25-1, the J call TRBJ2-7; D perhaps matches TRBD1 (6 bases). This CDR3 is built from 15 residues. V lost 5 bases to trimming and J lost 3 bases, with 17 bases between them. Per germline, CDR1 MGHDK and CDR2 SYGVNS. In DNA form, the CDR3 reads TGTGCCAGCAGTCAGTCTACCGACAGGAGCTACGAGCAGTACTTC. This codes for CASSQSTDRSYEQYF.

The chain carries TRBV7-2 and TRBJ1-6, with D uncertain. Trimming took 4 bases from V and 7 from J, leaving 8 bases between them. This CDR3 comprises 13 residues. Germline values: CDR1 SGHTA, CDR2 FQGNSA. The CDR3 DNA follows: TGTGCCAGCAGCTCCGGTCCGAATTCACCCCTCCACTTT. This gives the protein CASSSGPNSPLHF.

The rearrangement joins TRBV10-3 to TRBJ2-2, with no clear D. The germline V gene encodes CDR1 ENHRY and CDR2 SYGVKD. Trimming took off 5 bases at V and 0 bases at J, with 4 bases between the two ends. The CDR3 totals 13 residues. The CDR3 here is CAISHANTGELFF. Written as DNA, the CDR3 is TGTGCCATCAGTCACGCGAACACCGGGGAGCTGTTTTTT.

CDR3 DNA: TGTGCCTGGAGTGTACGTCCTCTGGGACGGTCCCCCCATGAGCAGTTCTTC. As protein: CAWSVRPLGRSPHEQFF. This chain uses TRBV30 with TRBJ2-1; D may match TRBD1 or TRBD2 (5 bases each). Germline V gives CDR1 GTSNPN, CDR2 SVGIG (reference sequence). V shed 0 bases and J shed 8 bases, with 23 bases lying between them. The CDR3 length is 17 residues.

The chain employs TRBV4-3 and TRBJ1-1; no firm D call. This CDR3 contains 13 residues. Germline V gives CDR1 LGHNA, CDR2 YSLEER. The V gene lost 3 bases and the J gene lost 3 bases, with 8 bases spanning the gap. The CDR3 region has the DNA TGCGCCAGCAGCCAGACGGAGGACACTGAAGCTTTCTTT. Translated, it gives CASSQTEDTEAFF.

J is TRBJ2-7 and V is TRBV7-9; D is possibly TRBD1 (5 bases). Germline CDR1 and CDR2: SEHNR and FQNEAQ (reference sequence). With 0 bases removed from V and 4 bases from J, the gap between germline ends came to 7 bases. The CDR3 is 13 residues long. CDR3 sequence (DNA): TGTGCCAGCAGCTTAGCGGGGCTATACGAGCAGTACTTC. Translation gives CASSLAGLYEQYF.